A single T cell receptor beta chain is shown here with its context. The source of the sample is a study of blood T cell repertoires in COVID-19. V was clipped by 2 bases and J by 5 bases, with 10 bases between them. The CDR3 contains 13 residues. Germline assignment: CDR1 LGHNT and CDR2 FRNRAP. Repertoires were generated with immunoSEQ multiplex PCR, while TCRdb's copy carries only in-frame clones and drops some. The sample lists tens of thousands of clones, about three quarters occurring once. This sequence joins TRBV12-5 and TRBJ2-7, with unresolved D. This clonotype originated in a human donor in a cohort sampled during active COVID-19. The sample was peripheral blood. The CDR3: CASGLPPQDEQYF. The CDR3, as DNA: TGTGCTAGTGGTTTGCCACCCCAGGACGAGCAGTACTTC.